The 21 T cell receptor beta chains listed next were all sequenced from one sample in a study of vaccination and CD4 T cells after COVID-19. The time point denotes: late sampling 161 to 241 days after vaccination in three convalescent patients. Treatment described: 10-day PBMC culture with coronavirus spike peptide pools or control peptides (ViraFEST assay). Cultured CD4+ T-cell DNA underwent Oncomine TCR Beta short-read sequencing. Using its own MiXCR run on the PCR reads, TCRdb lists one record per CDR3 protein. The data show about 21,000 distinct CDR3 sequences, about a third seen once. Their recognized antigens are unknown. The sequencing used CD4+ T cells from blood, cultured in vitro, collected about 7 months after SARS-CoV-2 vaccination. All receptors derive from a human donor who had recovered from COVID-19.

This clonotype was counted between two and nine times. This chain links TRBV7-9 with TRBJ2-3, with TRBD2 matching over 10 bases. The CDR3 runs 16 residues. V shed 2 bases and J 3 bases; nucleotides not matched to a gene: 5. Germline V gene sequence: CDR1 SEHNR, CDR2 FQNEAQ (reference sequence). In DNA, the CDR3 is TGTGCCAGCAGCTTACTAGCGGGAGTGTCAACAGATACGCAGTATTTT. Its translation is CASSLLAGVSTDTQYF.

The chain uses TRBV20-1 and TRBJ2-7; 11 bases map to TRBD2. CDR3 size: 16 residues. The germline CDR1 and CDR2 sequences are DFQATT and SNEGSKA (reference sequence). The J segment lost 1 base and the V segment lost 5 bases, leaving 10 bases of the junction unmatched. CDR3 nucleotide sequence: TGCAGTGCTCGAGTCTTAGCGGGAGGGGTGTCCTACGAGCAGTACTTC. Protein sequence: CSARVLAGGVSYEQYF.

The chain has TRBV4-2 and TRBJ2-2, with D perhaps being TRBD1 or TRBD2 (5 bases each). The germline gives CDR1 LGHNA, CDR2 YNFKEQ. The CDR3 contains 15 residues. V shed 0 bases and J shed 5 bases, with 10 bases lying between them. The CDR3 is CASSQEGRETGELFF. CDR3 coding DNA: TGTGCCAGCAGCCAAGAGGGCAGGGAGACCGGGGAGCTGTTTTTT.

The rearrangement joins TRBV7-9 to TRBJ1-4; 11 nucleotides align to TRBD1. Per the germline V gene, CDR1 is SEHNR and CDR2 is FQNEAQ (reference sequence). Trimming removed 5 bases from V and 8 bases from J; junction bases left unmatched: 10. This CDR3 spans 16 amino acids. CDR3: CASSQPGQGAGEKLFF. The DNA for the CDR3 is TGTGCCAGCAGCCAGCCCGGACAGGGGGCTGGAGAAAAACTGTTTTTT.

V gene TRBV28 combines with J gene TRBJ1-5, with D unresolved. Germline CDR1 and CDR2: MDHEN and SYDVKM. Trimming left V 8 bases short and J 6 bases short, with 5 bases between. This CDR3 has 10 amino acids. This chain's CDR3 is CASGRQPQHF. CDR3 nucleotide sequence: TGTGCCAGCGGTCGTCAGCCCCAGCATTTT.

This clonotype was picked up a small number of times. The chain uses TRBV2 and TRBJ1-5; D not certain. Trimming took off 1 base at V and 6 bases at J, with 7 bases between the two ends. Germline CDR1 reads SNHLY; CDR2 reads FYNNEI. This CDR3 region has 13 residues. The CDR3 loop is CASSEELGQPQHF. Here the CDR3 DNA reads TGTGCCAGCAGTGAAGAGTTGGGTCAGCCCCAGCATTTT.

V usage is TRBV19 and J usage is TRBJ1-5; D remains unclear. From germline, CDR1 is LNHDA and CDR2 SQIVND (reference sequence). V lost 6 bases and J 6 bases, leaving 12 bases between the germline ends. The length of the CDR3 is 13 residues. In DNA form, the CDR3 reads TGTGCCAGTAGCCCGAGGAGTGGTCAGCCCCAGCATTTT. It codes for CASSPRSGQPQHF.

Within the sample, this clonotype is medium-sized. The genes are TRBV27 and TRBJ1-2; D might be TRBD1 (6 bases). The CDR3 spans 17 residues. The ends were cut back, 6 bases at V and 4 bases at J, with 24 bases in the middle. The germline V gene encodes CDR1 MNHEY and CDR2 SMNVEV (reference sequence). The CDR3 nucleotides read TGTGCCAGCAGATCCTCACGATTAACAGGGTCTTCCTATGGCTACACCTTC. This gives the protein CASRSSRLTGSSYGYTF.

The chain is built from TRBV6-5 and TRBJ2-7; tentative D call: TRBD2 (6 bases). The germline V and J ends were trimmed by 2 bases and 0 bases, with 8 bases remaining between them. Germline-derived CDR1 and CDR2 are MNHEY and SVGAGI. The CDR3 covers 14 residues. The CDR3 sequence: CASSYRGGSYEQYF. The CDR3 DNA is TGTGCCAGCAGTTACAGGGGAGGCTCCTACGAGCAGTACTTC.

V gene TRBV30 combines with J gene TRBJ1-1; 8 nucleotides line up with TRBD1. CDR1 is GTSNPN and CDR2 is SVGIG in the germline V gene (reference sequence). The length of the CDR3 is 13 residues. J gave up 1 base and V 5 bases, and 3 bases lay outside the gene matches. The CDR3 here is CAWSGTGNTEAFF. The CDR3 DNA is TGTGCCTGGTCCGGGACAGGGAACACTGAAGCTTTCTTT.

The V gene is TRBV6-2 or TRBV6-3, the J gene TRBJ2-1; D is unclear. Per the germline V gene, CDR1 is MNHEY and CDR2 is SVGEGT. This CDR3 is built from 13 residues. V was trimmed by 10 bases and J by 3 bases, leaving 13 bases between them. CDR3 amino acids: CATALNFYNEQFF. CDR3 in DNA: TGTGCCACTGCCCTAAACTTCTACAATGAGCAGTTCTTC.

The J gene is TRBJ2-7, the V gene TRBV20-1; 14 bases line up with TRBD2. Per germline, CDR1 DFQATT and CDR2 SNEGSKA (reference sequence). V dropped 2 bases and J dropped 4; count of bases not matched to a gene: 4. The CDR3 has 15 residues. The CDR3 loop is CSARKGTSGRYEQYF. The CDR3, as DNA: TGCAGTGCTAGAAAAGGGACTAGCGGGAGATACGAGCAGTACTTC.

This clonotype was recorded a few times. V is TRBV5-8 and J is TRBJ2-3; 11 bases are shared with TRBD2. Germline V lookup: CDR1 SGHTS, CDR2 YDEGEE. Trimming took 6 bases from V and 2 from J; bases not matched to a gene: 11. This CDR3 comprises 17 residues. Here the CDR3 reads CASIRGVAGGPTDTQYF. Here the CDR3 DNA reads TGTGCCAGCATCAGGGGTGTAGCGGGAGGGCCCACAGATACGCAGTATTTT.

This clonotype occurred a few times. This rearrangement joins TRBV20-1 to TRBJ1-2; D is perhaps TRBD1 (5 bases). This CDR3 is 14 amino acids long. The germline V gene has CDR1 DFQATT and CDR2 SNEGSKA (reference sequence). Trimming stripped 6 bases from V and 6 bases from J, with 20 bases between. The CDR3 nucleotides are TGCAGTGCCCCAAAGGCCCTCGGGGGACATGGCTACACCTTC. It translates to CSAPKALGGHGYTF.

This clonotype was counted a few times. The chain employs TRBV7-3 and TRBJ1-1; D remains unclear. The germline CDR1 and CDR2 sequences are SGHTA and FQGTGA. V lost 0 bases and J 1 base, leaving 3 bases between the germline ends. The CDR3 length is 13 residues. The CDR3 DNA reads TGTGCCAGCAGCTTAACTCAGAACACTGAAGCTTTCTTT. Protein sequence: CASSLTQNTEAFF.

This clonotype has only a few counts. The chain is built from TRBV20-1 and TRBJ2-1, with D hard to call. The germline V and J ends were trimmed by 5 bases and 6 bases, with 11 bases remaining between them. The length of the CDR3 is 12 residues. CDR1 is DFQATT, CDR2 SNEGSKA, per germline (reference sequence). The CDR3 DNA follows: TGCAGTGCTTGGAATCAATTCAATGAGCAGTTCTTC. As protein: CSAWNQFNEQFF.

V gene TRBV5-4 combines with J gene TRBJ2-3; D is ambiguous. The germline V gene encodes CDR1 SGHNT and CDR2 YYREEE (reference sequence). The CDR3 runs to 17 residues. Trimming took 4 bases from V and 1 from J, leaving 19 bases between them. Here the CDR3 DNA reads TGTGCCAGCAGCGCTCCTTCTGGTAAAAGAGGCACAGATACGCAGTATTTT. Residues: CASSAPSGKRGTDTQYF.

This clonotype was detected a few times. The V and J genes are TRBV7-2 and TRBJ2-5; D not certain. This CDR3 is built from 15 residues. CDR1 and CDR2 (germline): SGHTA, FQGNSA. V was shortened by 4 bases and J by 3 bases, with 15 bases between the two germline ends. CDR3 sequence (DNA): TGTGCCAGCAGCTCCCTCCTTGGAAAGGAAGAGACCCAGTACTTC. This gives the protein CASSSLLGKEETQYF.

The chain employs TRBV7-3 and TRBJ2-3, with a tentative D call TRBD1 (5 bases). Germline V gene data show CDR1 as SGHTA and CDR2 as FQGTGA. The V and J ends lost 4 bases and 6 bases respectively, with 11 bases between them. The length of the CDR3 is 13 residues. CDR3 sequence reads: CASSWGSVDTQYF. The CDR3 DNA reads as TGTGCCAGCAGCTGGGGCTCGGTTGATACGCAGTATTTT.

V usage is TRBV2 and J usage is TRBJ1-1; D is undetermined. Deletions cut 4 bases from V and 2 bases from J, with 11 bases between. This CDR3 contains 14 residues. Germline V lookup: CDR1 SNHLY, CDR2 FYNNEI. CDR3 bases: TGTGCCAGCAGTGTGTCAGGTTTTAACACTGAAGCTTTCTTT. Its translation: CASSVSGFNTEAFF.

This chain connects TRBV7-3 to TRBJ2-7, with 9 bases aligning to TRBD1. Germline CDR1 is SGHTA and CDR2 is FQGTGA. CDR3 length: 15 amino acids. With 1 base clipped from V and 2 bases from J, the junction kept 3 bases outside the gene matches. This CDR3 is CASSLMGTGPYEQYF. As DNA, the CDR3 is TGTGCCAGCAGCTTAATGGGGACAGGGCCCTACGAGCAGTACTTC.